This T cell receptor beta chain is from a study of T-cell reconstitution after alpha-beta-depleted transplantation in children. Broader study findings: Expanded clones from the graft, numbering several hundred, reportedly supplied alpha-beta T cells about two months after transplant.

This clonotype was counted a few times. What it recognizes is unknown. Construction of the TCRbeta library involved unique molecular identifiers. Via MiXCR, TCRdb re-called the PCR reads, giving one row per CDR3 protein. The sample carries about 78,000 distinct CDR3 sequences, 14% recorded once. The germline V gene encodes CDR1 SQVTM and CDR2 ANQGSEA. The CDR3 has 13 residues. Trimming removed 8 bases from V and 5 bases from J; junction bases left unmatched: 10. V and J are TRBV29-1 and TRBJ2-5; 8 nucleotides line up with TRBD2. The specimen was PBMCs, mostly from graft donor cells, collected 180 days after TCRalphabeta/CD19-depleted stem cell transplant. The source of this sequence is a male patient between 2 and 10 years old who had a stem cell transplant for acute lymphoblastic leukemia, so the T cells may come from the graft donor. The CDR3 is CSLGRAGRETQYF. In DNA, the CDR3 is TGCAGCCTCGGGAGGGCCGGCCGGGAGACCCAGTACTTC.